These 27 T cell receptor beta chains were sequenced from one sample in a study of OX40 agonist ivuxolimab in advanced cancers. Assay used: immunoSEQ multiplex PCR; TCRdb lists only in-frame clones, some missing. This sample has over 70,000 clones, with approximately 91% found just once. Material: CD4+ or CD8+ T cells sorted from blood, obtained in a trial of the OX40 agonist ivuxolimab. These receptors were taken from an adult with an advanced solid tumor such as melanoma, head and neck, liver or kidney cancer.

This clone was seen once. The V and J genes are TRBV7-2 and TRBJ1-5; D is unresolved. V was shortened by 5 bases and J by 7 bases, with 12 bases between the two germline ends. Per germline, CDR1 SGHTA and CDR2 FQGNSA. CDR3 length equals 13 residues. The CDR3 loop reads CASSLAFAQPQHF. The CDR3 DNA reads TGTGCCAGCAGCCTCGCCTTTGCCCAGCCCCAGCATTTT.

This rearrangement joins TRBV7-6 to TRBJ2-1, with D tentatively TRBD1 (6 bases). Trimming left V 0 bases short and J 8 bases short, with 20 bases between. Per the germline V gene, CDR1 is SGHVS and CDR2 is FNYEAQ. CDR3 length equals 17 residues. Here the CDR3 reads CASSLAVGQGTGDEQFF. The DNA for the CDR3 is TGTGCCAGCAGCTTAGCGGTAGGGCAGGGGACCGGGGATGAGCAGTTCTTC.

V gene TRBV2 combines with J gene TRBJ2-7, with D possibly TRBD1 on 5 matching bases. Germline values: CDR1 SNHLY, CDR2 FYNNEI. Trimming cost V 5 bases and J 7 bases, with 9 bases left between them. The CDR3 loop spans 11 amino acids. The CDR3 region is CASSTHREQYF. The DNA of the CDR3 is TGTGCCAGCAGTACCCACAGGGAGCAGTACTTC. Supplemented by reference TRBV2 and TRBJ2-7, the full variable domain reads EPEVTQTPSHQVTQMGQEVILRCVPISNHLYFYWYRQILGQKVEFLVSFYNNEISEKSEIFDDQFSVERPDGSNFTLKIRSTKLEDSAMYFCASSTHREQYFGPGTRLTVT.

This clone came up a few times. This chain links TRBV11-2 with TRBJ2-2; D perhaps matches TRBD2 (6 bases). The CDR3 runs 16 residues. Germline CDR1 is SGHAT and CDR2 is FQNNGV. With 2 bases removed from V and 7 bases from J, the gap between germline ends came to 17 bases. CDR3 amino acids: CASSLPRGRLGGELFF. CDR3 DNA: TGTGCCAGCAGCTTACCCCGGGGGAGACTCGGCGGGGAGCTGTTTTTT.

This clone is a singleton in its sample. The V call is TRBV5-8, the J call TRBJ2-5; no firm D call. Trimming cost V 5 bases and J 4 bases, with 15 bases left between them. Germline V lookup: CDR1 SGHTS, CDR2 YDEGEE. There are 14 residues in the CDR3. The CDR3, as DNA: TGTGCCAGCAGACCTGGACCCATGGGAGAGACCCAGTACTTC. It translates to CASRPGPMGETQYF. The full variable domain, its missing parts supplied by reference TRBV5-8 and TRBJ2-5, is EAGVTQSPTHLIKTRGQQATLRCSPISGHTSVYWYQQALGLGLQFLLWYDEGEERNRGNFPPRFSGRQFPNYSSELNVNALELEDSALYLCASRPGPMGETQYFGPGTRLLVL.

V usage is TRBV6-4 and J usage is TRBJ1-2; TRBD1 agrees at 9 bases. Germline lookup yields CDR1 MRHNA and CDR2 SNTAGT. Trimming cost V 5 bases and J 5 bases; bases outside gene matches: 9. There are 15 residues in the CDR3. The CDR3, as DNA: TGTGCCAGCAGTCCGACCCCCGGGACAGGGTATGGCTACACCTTC. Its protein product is CASSPTPGTGYGYTF.

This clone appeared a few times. CDR3 region: CASSYSNAGVYEQYF. DNA for the CDR3: TGTGCCAGCAGTTACTCGAATGCAGGGGTCTACGAGCAGTACTTC. The V gene is TRBV6-5, the J gene TRBJ2-7; the D gene is possibly TRBD1 (6 bases). Trimming cost V 0 bases and J 3 bases, with 12 bases left between them. Germline V gives CDR1 MNHEY, CDR2 SVGAGI. The CDR3 has 15 amino acids.

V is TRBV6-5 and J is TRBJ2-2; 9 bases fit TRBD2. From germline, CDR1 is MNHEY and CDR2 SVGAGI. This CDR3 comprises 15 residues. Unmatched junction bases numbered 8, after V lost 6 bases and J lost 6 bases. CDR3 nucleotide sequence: TGTGCCAGCAGACTACAGCGGGGGGCGGCCGGGGAGCTGTTTTTT. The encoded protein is CASRLQRGAAGELFF.

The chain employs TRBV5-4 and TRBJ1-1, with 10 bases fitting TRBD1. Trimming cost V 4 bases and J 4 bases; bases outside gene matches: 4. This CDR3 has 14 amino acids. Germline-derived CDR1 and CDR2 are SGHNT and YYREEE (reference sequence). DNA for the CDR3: TGTGCCAGCAGCCAAGGACAGGGGGGCACTGAAGCTTTCTTT. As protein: CASSQGQGGTEAFF.

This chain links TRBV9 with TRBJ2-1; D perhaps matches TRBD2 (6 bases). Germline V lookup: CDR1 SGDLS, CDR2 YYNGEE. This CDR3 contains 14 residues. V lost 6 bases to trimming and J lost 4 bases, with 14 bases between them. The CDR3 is CASTPGGGYNEQFF. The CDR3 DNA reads TGTGCCAGCACCCCCGGTGGGGGGTACAATGAGCAGTTCTTC. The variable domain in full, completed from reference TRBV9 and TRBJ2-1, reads DSGVTQTPKHLITATGQRVTLRCSPRSGDLSVYWYQQSLDQGLQFLIQYYNGEERAKGNILERFSAQQFPDLHSELNLSSLELGDSALYFCASTPGGGYNEQFFGPGTRLTVL.

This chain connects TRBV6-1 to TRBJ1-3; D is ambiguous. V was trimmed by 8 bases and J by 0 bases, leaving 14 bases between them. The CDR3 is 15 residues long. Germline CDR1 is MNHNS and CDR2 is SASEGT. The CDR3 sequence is CASEALSSSGNTIYF. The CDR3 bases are TGTGCCAGCGAAGCGTTAAGTAGCTCTGGAAACACCATATATTTT.

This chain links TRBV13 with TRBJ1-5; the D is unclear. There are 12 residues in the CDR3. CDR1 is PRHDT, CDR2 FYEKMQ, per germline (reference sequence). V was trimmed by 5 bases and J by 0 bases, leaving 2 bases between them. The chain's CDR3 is CASSHSNQPQHF. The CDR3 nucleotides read TGTGCCAGCAGCCATAGCAATCAGCCCCAGCATTTT.

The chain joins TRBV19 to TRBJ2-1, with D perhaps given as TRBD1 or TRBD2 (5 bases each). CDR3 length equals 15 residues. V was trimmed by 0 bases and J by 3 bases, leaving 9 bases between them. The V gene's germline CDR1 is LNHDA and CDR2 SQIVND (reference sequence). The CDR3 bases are TGTGCCAGTAGTATAGAGGGACGGCTCTACAATGAGCAGTTCTTC. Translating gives CASSIEGRLYNEQFF.

The CDR3 nucleotides are TGTGCCAGTAACGGGGCGGGCGCCGATACGCAGTATTTT. Protein sequence: CASNGAGADTQYF. This chain uses TRBV19 with TRBJ2-3, with D perhaps matching TRBD1 or TRBD2 (5 bases each). Germline-derived CDR1 and CDR2 are LNHDA and SQIVND (reference sequence). This CDR3 has 13 residues. V dropped 7 bases and J dropped 6 bases, with 14 bases sitting between them.

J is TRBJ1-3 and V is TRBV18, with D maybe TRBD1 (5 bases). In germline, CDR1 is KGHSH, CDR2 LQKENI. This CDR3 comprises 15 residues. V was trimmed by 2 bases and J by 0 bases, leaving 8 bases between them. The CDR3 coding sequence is TGTGCCAGCTCACCAATACAGGCCTCTGGAAACACCATATATTTT. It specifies CASSPIQASGNTIYF. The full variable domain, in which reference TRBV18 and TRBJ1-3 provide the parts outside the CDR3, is NAGVMQNPRHLVRRRGQEARLRCSPMKGHSHVYWYRQLPEEGLKFMVYLQKENIIDESGMPKERFSAEFPKEGPSILRIQQVVRGDSAAYFCASSPIQASGNTIYFGEGSWLTVV.

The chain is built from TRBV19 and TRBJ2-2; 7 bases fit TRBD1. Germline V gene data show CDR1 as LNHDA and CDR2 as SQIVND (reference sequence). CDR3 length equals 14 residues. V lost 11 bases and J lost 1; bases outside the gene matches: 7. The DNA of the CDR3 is TGTGCCTCCCGGGGACAGAGGAACACCGGGGAGCTGTTTTTT. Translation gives CASRGQRNTGELFF.

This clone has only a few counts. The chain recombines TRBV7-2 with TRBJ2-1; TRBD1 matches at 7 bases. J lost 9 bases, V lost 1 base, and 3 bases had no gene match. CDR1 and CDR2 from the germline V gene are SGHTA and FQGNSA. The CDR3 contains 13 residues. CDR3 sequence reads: CASSLEQGFEQFF. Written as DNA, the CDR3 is TGTGCCAGCAGCTTAGAACAGGGGTTTGAGCAGTTCTTC.

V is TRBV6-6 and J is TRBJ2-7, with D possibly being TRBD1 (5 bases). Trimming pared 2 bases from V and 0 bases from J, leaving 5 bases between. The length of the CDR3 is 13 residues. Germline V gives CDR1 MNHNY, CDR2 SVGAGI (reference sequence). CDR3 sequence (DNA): TGTGCCAGCAGTTACGGACACTCCTACGAGCAGTACTTC. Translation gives CASSYGHSYEQYF.

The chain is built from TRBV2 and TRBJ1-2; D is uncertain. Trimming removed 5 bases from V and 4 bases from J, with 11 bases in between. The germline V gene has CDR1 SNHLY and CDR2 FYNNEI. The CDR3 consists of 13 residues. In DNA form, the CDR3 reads TGTGCCAGCAGTTACTCTGGGCCCTATGGCTACACCTTC. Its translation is CASSYSGPYGYTF.

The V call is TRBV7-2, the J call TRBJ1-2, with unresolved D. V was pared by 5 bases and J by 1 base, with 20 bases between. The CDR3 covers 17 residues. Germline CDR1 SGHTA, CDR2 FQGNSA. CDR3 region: CASSPAPGRVFNYGYTF. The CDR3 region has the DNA TGTGCCAGCAGCCCAGCCCCCGGTCGGGTGTTTAACTATGGCTACACCTTC. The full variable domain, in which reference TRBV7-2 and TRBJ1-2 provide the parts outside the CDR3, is GAGVSQSPSNKVTEKGKDVELRCDPISGHTALYWYRQSLGQGLEFLIYFQGNSAPDKSGLPSDRFSAERTGGSVSTLTIQRTQQEDSAVYLCASSPAPGRVFNYGYTFGSGTRLTVV.

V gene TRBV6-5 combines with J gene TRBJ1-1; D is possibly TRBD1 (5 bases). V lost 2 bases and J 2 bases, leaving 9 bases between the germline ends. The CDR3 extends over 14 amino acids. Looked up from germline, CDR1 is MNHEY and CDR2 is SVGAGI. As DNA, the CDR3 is TGTGCCAGCAGTTACAGGGGCATCAACACTGAAGCTTTCTTT. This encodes CASSYRGINTEAFF.

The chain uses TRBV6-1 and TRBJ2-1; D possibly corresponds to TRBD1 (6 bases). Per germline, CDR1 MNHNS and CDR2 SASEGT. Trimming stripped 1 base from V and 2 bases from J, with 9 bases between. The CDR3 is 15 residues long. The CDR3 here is CASSEGTATYNEQFF. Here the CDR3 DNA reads TGTGCCAGCAGTGAAGGGACAGCCACCTACAATGAGCAGTTCTTC.

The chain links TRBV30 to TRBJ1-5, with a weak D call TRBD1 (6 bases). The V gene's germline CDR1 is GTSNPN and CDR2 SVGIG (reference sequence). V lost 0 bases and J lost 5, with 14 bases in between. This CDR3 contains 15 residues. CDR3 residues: CAWSVPQGPHQPQHF. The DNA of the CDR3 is TGTGCCTGGAGTGTACCTCAGGGGCCCCATCAGCCCCAGCATTTT. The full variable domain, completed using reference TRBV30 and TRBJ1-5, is SQTIHQWPATLVQPVGSPLSLECTVEGTSNPNLYWYRQAAGRGLQLLFYSVGIGQISSEVPQNLSASRPQDRQFILSSKKLLLSDSGFYLCAWSVPQGPHQPQHFGDGTRLSIL.

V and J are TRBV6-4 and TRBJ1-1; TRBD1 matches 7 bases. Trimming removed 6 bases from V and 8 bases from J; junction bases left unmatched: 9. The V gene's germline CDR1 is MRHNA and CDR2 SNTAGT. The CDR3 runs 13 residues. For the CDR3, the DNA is TGTGCCAGCAGGCCTAGACAGGGATGGGAAGCTTTCTTT. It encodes CASRPRQGWEAFF.

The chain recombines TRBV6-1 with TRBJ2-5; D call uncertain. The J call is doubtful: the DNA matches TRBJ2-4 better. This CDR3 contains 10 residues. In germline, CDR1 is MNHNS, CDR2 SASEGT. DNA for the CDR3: TGTGCCAGCAGCGAACCCATTCAGTACTTC. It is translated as CASSEPIQYF.

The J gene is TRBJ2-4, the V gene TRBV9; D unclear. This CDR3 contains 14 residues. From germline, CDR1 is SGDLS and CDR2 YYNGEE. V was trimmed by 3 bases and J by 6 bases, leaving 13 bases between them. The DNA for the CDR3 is TGTGCCAGCAGCGGTGGTACCCATGGAAACATTCAGTACTTC. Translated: CASSGGTHGNIQYF.

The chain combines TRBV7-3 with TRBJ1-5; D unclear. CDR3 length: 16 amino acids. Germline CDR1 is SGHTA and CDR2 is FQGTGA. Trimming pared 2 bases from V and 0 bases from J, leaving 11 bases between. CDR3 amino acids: CASSLGPQSSNQPQHF. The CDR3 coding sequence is TGTGCCAGCAGCTTAGGGCCGCAGAGTAGCAATCAGCCCCAGCATTTT.